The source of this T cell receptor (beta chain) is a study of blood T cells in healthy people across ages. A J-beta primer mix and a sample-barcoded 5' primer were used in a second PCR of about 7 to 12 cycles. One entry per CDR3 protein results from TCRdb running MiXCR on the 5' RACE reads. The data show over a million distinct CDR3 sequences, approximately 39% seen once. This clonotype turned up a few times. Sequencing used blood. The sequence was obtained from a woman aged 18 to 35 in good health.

The CDR3 is CATKGRFNQPQHF. CDR3 in DNA: TGTGCCACCAAAGGACGGTTCAATCAGCCCCAGCATTTT. The chain combines TRBV24-1 with TRBJ1-5; no reliable D call. Trimming removed 8 bases from V and 3 bases from J, with 10 bases in between. CDR1 is KGHDR and CDR2 is SFDVKD in the germline V gene. CDR3 size: 13 residues.